This T cell receptor (beta chain) was captured by sequencing in a study of shared clonotypes between healthy human individuals. Remarks on this clone: Its cognate antigen is unknown.

The data were produced by immunoSEQ multiplex PCR, yet TCRdb's version contains in-frame clones alone and is incomplete. This sample yields approximately 100,000 clones, of which less than 75% are seen a single time; roughly a quarter belongs to the top ten. Study-wide findings and caveats: Among the subsets, naive ones generally showed larger estimated richness than memory ones.

Material for sequencing was memory CD8+ T cells sorted from blood. The subset denotes: CD45RO+ cells pooled with CCR7-negative TemRA cells. The receptor was isolated from a woman aged 25 to 39 in good health.

The CDR3 is CASGSKLAGGWNEQFF. The DNA for the CDR3 is TGTGCCAGCGGATCAAAACTAGCGGGAGGTTGGAATGAGCAGTTCTTC. The V gene is TRBV25-1, the J gene TRBJ2-1; 12 bases fit TRBD2. Germline trimming cut 8 bases from V and 7 bases from J; bases unmatched to any gene: 12. Germline V CDR1 and CDR2: MGHDK, SYGVNS. The CDR3 is 16 amino acids.